A selection of T cell receptor beta chains follows, all from one sample in a study of shared clonotypes between healthy human individuals. Clones were sequenced by immunoSEQ multiplex PCR, and TCRdb holds only the in-frame ones, with some missing. This sample has 2.3 million or so clones, with 80% to 95% found just once. The sequencing sample was made of naive CD4+ T cells from PBMCs. These receptors were collected from a man between 18 and 29 years old in good health. Some clones in this sample may be carry-over from other donors' samples. CDR3s include the opening cysteine and the closing phenylalanine or tryptophan.

>TRBV7-4
CASPGLVHEQYF
>TRBV5-8
CASSLAGGIVHEQYF
>TRBV5-8
CASSLRDGDTDTQYF
>TRBV6-1
CASSEVRGLQPQHF
>TRBV7-9
CASSFRTDINNEQFF
>TRBV5-6
CASTTEGRGVETQYF
>TRBV10-3
CAIREGGSGNTIYF
>TRBV5-1
CASSYGLAGAETQYF
>TRBV7-6
CASSLGGTDTEAFF
>TRBV28
CASSLSGGSYLNEQFF
>TRBV7-3
CASSLRQNQPQHF
>TRBV5-6
CASSFYRQLTYEQYF
>TRBV28
CATQTGGWANYGYTF
>TRBV6-6
CASSDRGRRDEAFF
>TRBV7-2
CASSKGQGATEAFF
>TRBV28
CASSQAQRDKYF
>TRBV29-1
CSVGFLAGERNNEQFF
>TRBV6-6
CASSFGQIREAFF
>TRBV28
CASSPREGALGANVLTF
>TRBV5-1
CASSLPDTYLVGELFF
>TRBV25-1
CASSGGMNTEAFF
>TRBV9
CASSVIQGLDTGELFF
>TRBV2
CASSDRSVTDTQYF
>TRBV7-2
CASFSRGGQTNYGYTF
>TRBV30
CAGTGKSYEQYF
>TRBV6-5
CASSKYQASNQPQHF
>TRBV5-4
CASSLAGLGGTGELFF
>TRBV7-2
CASSLKTAGHMHLDEQFF
>TRBV29-1
CSARGQMNTEAFF
>TRBV7-2
CASSPRRISGAHNEQFF
>TRBV29-1
CSVLGVGTSGRAGTDTQYF
>TRBV6-1
CASSGSGQGDYEQYF
>TRBV6-5
CASSSGQGGNQPQHF
>TRBV7-9
CASSALIITGERTRGYTF
>TRBV25-1
CASSEYGLRVRQYF
>TRBV19
CASSIFRESGYTF
>TRBV27
CASSLGLGGTDTQYF
>TRBV28
CASSSPDVIYEQYF
>TRBV2
CASFGRREFYEQYF
>TRBV5-1
CASSFGDSGNTIYF
>TRBV7-2
CASSLGIRDEQFF
>TRBV7-2
CASSLRTNYGYTF
>TRBV5-1
CASRPQWTTYEQYF
>TRBV7-3
CASSPSGGRYEQYF
>TRBV5-4
CASSRPGNTIYF
>TRBV25-1
CASSEGGGGRTGELFF
>TRBV7-2
CASSLATGINTEAFF
>TRBV4-2
CASSLTGRAYEQYF
>TRBV28
CASISTGRAGAFF
>TRBV19
CASSIVGQGTDTQYF
>TRBV27
CASSFWDRPTDTQYF
>TRBV5-1
CASSSAAGSYEQYF
>TRBV7-5
CVRSSGGPGEQYF
>TRBV28
CASSFPGLGGDEQFF
>TRBV11-2
CASSLRQPAPNEKLFF